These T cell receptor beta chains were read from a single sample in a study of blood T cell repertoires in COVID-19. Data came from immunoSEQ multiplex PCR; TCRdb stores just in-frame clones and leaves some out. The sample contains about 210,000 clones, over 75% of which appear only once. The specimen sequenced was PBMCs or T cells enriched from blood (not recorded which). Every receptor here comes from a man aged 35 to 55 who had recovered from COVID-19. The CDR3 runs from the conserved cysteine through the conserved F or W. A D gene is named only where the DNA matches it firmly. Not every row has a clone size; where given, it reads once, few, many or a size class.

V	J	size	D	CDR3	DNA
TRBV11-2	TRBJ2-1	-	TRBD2	CASSLVRYLAANNEQFF	TGTGCCAGCAGCTTAGTGAGGTATCTAGCGGCCAACAATGAGCAGTTCTTC
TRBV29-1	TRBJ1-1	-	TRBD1	CSVKGQGVITEAFF	TGCAGCGTGAAGGGACAGGGGGTTATCACTGAAGCTTTCTTT
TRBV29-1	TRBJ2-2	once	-	CSVARISGNTGELFF	TGCAGCGTTGCCCGTATTAGCGGCAACACCGGGGAGCTGTTTTTT
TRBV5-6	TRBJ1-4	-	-	CASSLYGGLGEKLFF	TGTGCCAGCAGCTTGTACGGGGGTTTGGGTGAAAAACTGTTTTTT
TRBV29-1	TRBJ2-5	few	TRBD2	CSVWTSGGAGETQYF	TGCAGCGTTTGGACTAGCGGGGGGGCCGGGGAGACCCAGTACTTC
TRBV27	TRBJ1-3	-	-	CASRKGQGGNTIYF	TGTGCCAGCAGGAAGGGGCAAGGGGGAAACACCATATATTTT
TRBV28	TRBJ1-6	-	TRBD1	CASSFHQGESPLHF	TGTGCCAGCAGTTTCCACCAGGGGGAGTCACCCCTCCACTTT
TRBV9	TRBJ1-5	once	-	CASSVGMQGTGPQHF	TGTGCCAGCAGCGTAGGTATGCAGGGAACGGGGCCCCAGCATTTT
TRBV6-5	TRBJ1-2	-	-	CASSSSSQGGHGYTF	TGTGCCAGCAGTTCCTCCTCACAGGGAGGGCATGGCTACACCTTC
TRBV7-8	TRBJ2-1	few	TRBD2	CASSRGTSRLNEQFF	TGTGCCAGCAGCCGAGGGACTAGCAGGTTGAATGAGCAGTTCTTC